This entry features one T cell receptor (beta chain) sequence. Its antigen is unknown. This sample is part of a study of T cell responses to AZD1222 COVID-19 vaccine. The table came from immunoSEQ multiplex PCR; TCRdb's copy has only in-frame clones and leaves some out. This sample has about 150,000 clones, with roughly 88% found just once. Study outcomes and limitations: Mapped onto spike, vaccine-associated CD4 TCRs spanned it and were dominant at 160-218 and 743-854. Most donors were white British, females outnumbered males, and clonal diversity was possibly underestimated.

Germline CDR1 and CDR2: MNHEY and SMNVEV (reference sequence). V was pared by 4 bases and J by 6 bases, with 13 bases between. The CDR3 length is 15 residues. This clonotype was obtained from an adult in good health. The material was peripheral blood, obtained on day 0 of MenACWY control vaccination. The gene calls are TRBV27 and TRBJ1-6, with TRBD1 as a possible D gene (6 bases). The CDR3 loop reads CASSSRQVANSPLHF. The CDR3 nucleotides read TGTGCCAGCAGTTCAAGACAGGTCGCTAATTCACCCCTCCACTTT.